This T cell receptor beta chain came from a study of early T cells in non-severe SARS-CoV-2 infection. About the study: Sequencing input comprised bulk RNA from unsorted whole blood; chain pairing was not available.

Attachment of unique molecular identifiers to individual cDNA molecules was performed. MiXCR was run by TCRdb on the 5' RACE reads, yielding one entry per CDR3 protein. The table lists roughly 55,000 distinct CDR3 sequences, around 10% of them singletons. CDR1 and CDR2 (germline): MNHNY, SVGAGI (reference sequence). The CDR3 sequence is 13 residues long. V trimming: 6 bases; J trimming: 5 bases; junction bases outside the gene matches: 7. Study-level findings and limits: VDJdb matching, biased toward anti-spike CD8 responses, missed private and CD4 specificities.

At least ten counts were recorded for this clonotype. The antigen remains undetermined. The chain combines TRBV6-6 with TRBJ2-7; 7 positions match TRBD1. The sample taken for sequencing was whole blood. This receptor was identified in an adult who was a healthcare worker with PCR-confirmed SARS-CoV-2 infection or an uninfected control (not recorded which). CDR3 DNA sequence: TGTGCCAGCAGCCCACAGGGGCCCAACGAGCAGTACTTC. Protein sequence: CASSPQGPNEQYF.